This T cell receptor (beta chain) was profiled in a study of blood T cell repertoires in COVID-19. Study context: Specimens from acute and convalescent COVID-19 originated in the United States, Italy and Spain. Sources were T cells, B-cell-depleted T cells, or PBMCs; the material itself was cDNA or gDNA.

Seattle patients were enrolled during active infection and followed longitudinally. Clones were sequenced by immunoSEQ multiplex PCR, and TCRdb holds only the in-frame ones, with some missing. The sample has 270,000 or so clones, 65% to 85% seen once. J gave up 3 bases and V 6 bases, and 6 bases lay outside the gene matches. Germline V gene lookup returns CDR1 SNHLY and CDR2 FYNNEI. The CDR3 consists of 14 residues. This TCR came from a human donor with COVID-19, enrolled during active disease. The donor label of this sample is uncertain. The gene calls are TRBV2 and TRBJ2-7; 9 bases agree with TRBD1. Material: peripheral blood. CDR3 DNA sequence: TGTGCCAGCAGGCCGGGACAGGGAATCTACGAGCAGTACTTC. Translating it yields CASRPGQGIYEQYF.